This T cell receptor (beta chain) was recovered during a study of T-cell memory formation after mild COVID-19. Study-wide findings and caveats: The study found contracting CD4+ clones mainly in CM and EM and contracting CD8+ clones in EMRA.

The V and J ends lost 4 bases and 5 bases respectively, with 9 bases between them. Germline lookup yields CDR1 SGDLS and CDR2 YYNGEE. The CDR3 consists of 13 residues. MiXCR, applied by TCRdb to the 5' RACE reads, yields one record per CDR3 protein. The table shows more than 350,000 distinct CDR3 sequences, with approximately 15% occurring only once. This clonotype was detected ten times or more. No antigen is known for it. This TCR derives from a man younger than 35 who had mild COVID-19 (a few samples of this study predate the infection). Cell type and time point are not known. The source material was PBMCs or a T cell subset sorted from them (not recorded which). V is TRBV9 and J is TRBJ2-2; tentatively, D is TRBD2 (5 bases). The CDR3 nucleotides read TGTGCCAGCAGCCCCTCGGGGACCGGGGAGCTGTTTTTT. Translated: CASSPSGTGELFF.